These 27 T cell receptor beta chains originate from one sample sequenced in a study of blood T cell repertoires in COVID-19. The table came from immunoSEQ multiplex PCR; TCRdb's copy has only in-frame clones and leaves some out. The sample records 100,000 to 150,000 clones, roughly 80% being singletons. Input material: peripheral blood. Receptors originate from a human donor in a cohort sampled during active COVID-19.

The chain couples TRBV5-1 to TRBJ2-5, with 8 bases identical to TRBD2. The germline CDR1 and CDR2 sequences are SGHRS and YFSETQ. The ends lost 4 bases at V and 1 base at J; junction bases unmatched: 3. The CDR3 runs to 14 residues. CDR3 sequence (DNA): TGCGCCAGCAGCCCGGCGGGGGGCCAAGAGACCCAGTACTTC. This encodes CASSPAGGQETQYF.

DNA for the CDR3: TGCGCCAGCAGTTATGCCCCGGGACTAGGTGGGTGGGGTGAGCAGTTCTTC. Its protein is CASSYAPGLGGWGEQFF. The gene calls are TRBV4-1 and TRBJ2-1; 8 nucleotides match TRBD2. CDR1 and CDR2 from the germline V gene are MGHRA and YSYEKL. This CDR3 region has 17 residues. Losses at the gene ends were 6 bases for V and 9 bases for J; bases not matched to a gene: 19.

V gene TRBV18 combines with J gene TRBJ2-2, with D perhaps TRBD1 (6 bases). CDR3 length: 16 amino acids. With 4 bases removed from V and 1 base from J, the gap between germline ends came to 13 bases. Germline values: CDR1 KGHSH, CDR2 LQKENI. The CDR3 region is CASSQSGTMNTGELFF. As DNA, the CDR3 is TGTGCCAGCTCACAGTCCGGGACAATGAACACCGGGGAGCTGTTTTTT.

This sequence joins TRBV19 and TRBJ1-3; the D is unclear. The CDR3 totals 15 residues. The germline V and J ends were trimmed by 7 bases and 0 bases, with 13 bases remaining between them. Germline-derived CDR1 and CDR2 are LNHDA and SQIVND (reference sequence). Here the CDR3 reads CASTTQLYSGNTIYF. CDR3 nucleotides: TGTGCCAGTACCACACAGCTTTACTCTGGAAACACCATATATTTT.

In its sample, this clone was seen a few times. The rearrangement joins TRBV6-6 to TRBJ1-2; 7 bases line up with TRBD1. V shed 5 bases and J 5 bases; nucleotides not matched to a gene: 8. Germline loops: CDR1 MNHNY, CDR2 SVGAGI (reference sequence). The CDR3 has 14 amino acids. The CDR3, as DNA: TGTGCCAGCAGTAACAACCGGGACAGTTATGGCTACACCTTC. Protein: CASSNNRDSYGYTF.

This clone was counted only a few times. The chain links TRBV7-9 to TRBJ1-5; TRBD1 might be the D (6 bases). This CDR3 spans 15 amino acids. V was trimmed by 4 bases and J by 0 bases, leaving 10 bases between them. Germline CDR1 is SEHNR and CDR2 is FQNEAQ (reference sequence). The DNA for the CDR3 is TGTGCCAGCAGCTCGACAGGCCATAGCAATCAGCCCCAGCATTTT. Encoded protein: CASSSTGHSNQPQHF. Full variable domain (remainder filled in from reference TRBV7-9 and TRBJ1-5): DTGVSQNPRHKITKRGQNVTFRCDPISEHNRLYWYRQTLGQGPEFLTYFQNEAQLEKSRLLSDRFSAERPKGSFSTLEIQRTEQGDSAMYLCASSSTGHSNQPQHFGDGTRLSIL.

This clone was seen a few times. V is TRBV5-4 and J is TRBJ2-3; 9 bases line up with TRBD2. With V trimmed by 0 bases and J by 2 bases, 4 bases remained unmatched. CDR3 size: 16 residues. Germline loops: CDR1 SGHNT, CDR2 YYREEE (reference sequence). The CDR3 nucleotides read TGTGCCAGCAGCTTGGGGGCGGGGGGGCCCACAGATACGCAGTATTTT. Encoded protein: CASSLGAGGPTDTQYF.

The chain uses TRBV6-1 and TRBJ1-5, with TRBD1 as a possible D gene (5 bases). Deletions cut 2 bases from V and 8 bases from J, with 10 bases between. The CDR3 sequence is 13 residues long. Germline CDR1 reads MNHNS; CDR2 reads SASEGT. This CDR3 reads CASSEPPGKPQHF. CDR3 nucleotide sequence: TGTGCCAGCAGTGAACCCCCAGGGAAGCCCCAGCATTTT.

The chain combines TRBV14 with TRBJ2-2, with 8 bases aligning to TRBD1. Trimming took 4 bases from V and 5 from J; bases not matched to a gene: 12. The CDR3 extends over 17 amino acids. Looked up from germline, CDR1 is SGHDN and CDR2 is FVKESK. The CDR3 DNA is TGTGCCAGCAGCCCCCTCAGGGGACAGGAGAGAACCGGGGAGCTGTTTTTT. Protein: CASSPLRGQERTGELFF.

The V call is TRBV6-5, the J call TRBJ1-6; D is ambiguous. The germline V gene has CDR1 MNHEY and CDR2 SVGAGI. The CDR3 spans 15 residues. V shed 0 bases and J shed 10 bases, with 13 bases lying between them. The CDR3 reads CASSYSAVVGSPLHF. The CDR3 DNA is TGTGCCAGCAGTTACTCGGCGGTCGTCGGATCACCCCTCCACTTT.

The J gene is TRBJ1-2, the V gene TRBV19, with 8 bases fitting TRBD1. The trim removed 0 bases at V and 4 bases at J, leaving 10 bases unmatched. The CDR3 runs 17 residues. From germline, CDR1 is LNHDA and CDR2 SQIVND (reference sequence). CDR3 coding DNA: TGTGCCAGTAGTATAGAAGACGGGACAGGTTTAACCTATGGCTACACCTTC. Its protein is CASSIEDGTGLTYGYTF.

The chain is built from TRBV2 and TRBJ1-1, with 9 nucleotides matching TRBD1. The CDR3 runs 14 residues. The V gene end was trimmed by 5 bases and the J gene end by 7 bases; junction bases not matched to a gene: 8. Germline CDR1 and CDR2: SNHLY and FYNNEI. The CDR3 nucleotides are TGTGCCAGCAGTACCGGGACAGGGAGGGGTGAAGCTTTCTTT. Translated: CASSTGTGRGEAFF.

This chain joins TRBV4-3 and TRBJ2-3, with 10 positions matching TRBD1. Germline V gives CDR1 LGHNA, CDR2 YSLEER. The CDR3 is 15 amino acids. V shed 3 bases, J shed 4 bases, and the junction held 4 bases outside the gene matches. The CDR3 loop reads CASSQGTGVPDTQYF. The CDR3 DNA reads TGCGCCAGCAGCCAGGGGACAGGGGTTCCAGATACGCAGTATTTT.

This clone has more than one count but fewer than ten. The genes are TRBV7-2 and TRBJ2-2; the D gene is possibly TRBD2 (6 bases). V lost 11 bases and J lost 4, with 17 bases in between. CDR1 is SGHTA and CDR2 is FQGNSA in the germline V gene. This CDR3 has 14 residues. CDR3 coding DNA: TGTGCCGCCCACGCGGGGAGCACCACCGGGGAGCTGTTTTTT. Amino acids: CAAHAGSTTGELFF.

The chain links TRBV4-1 to TRBJ2-7; no definite D call. The V and J ends lost 1 base and 6 bases respectively, with 13 bases between them. In germline, CDR1 is MGHRA, CDR2 YSYEKL. CDR3 length: 14 amino acids. The CDR3 bases are TGCGCCAGCAGCCAAGTCGAATACTCTGCCGAGCAGTACTTC. Its protein is CASSQVEYSAEQYF.

V usage is TRBV4-2 and J usage is TRBJ2-7; 9 bases are shared with TRBD1. The germline V gene has CDR1 LGHNA and CDR2 YNFKEQ. There are 14 residues in the CDR3. J was trimmed by 3 bases and V by 5 bases; bases with no gene match: 5. CDR3 DNA: TGTGCCAGCAGCGAAGGGACAGGGAGCTACGAGCAGTACTTC. Translating gives CASSEGTGSYEQYF.

This chain links TRBV4-3 with TRBJ2-1; D is possibly TRBD2 (5 bases). Germline V CDR1 and CDR2: LGHNA, YSLEER. CDR3 size: 15 residues. With 4 bases removed from V and 0 bases from J, the gap between germline ends came to 10 bases. The CDR3 is CASSPAGHSYNEQFF. For the CDR3, the DNA is TGCGCCAGCAGCCCGGCGGGCCACTCCTACAATGAGCAGTTCTTC.

The V gene is TRBV19, the J gene TRBJ1-1, with no clear D. V was cut by 3 bases and J by 5 bases, with 10 bases left in between. Germline V gene sequence: CDR1 LNHDA, CDR2 SQIVND (reference sequence). There are 13 residues in the CDR3. CDR3 protein: CASSIPGGTEAFF. As DNA, the CDR3 is TGTGCCAGTAGTATCCCGGGAGGAACTGAAGCTTTCTTT. Complete variable domain (other parts from reference TRBV19 and TRBJ1-1): DGGITQSPKYLFRKEGQNVTLSCEQNLNHDAMYWYRQDPGQGLRLIYYSQIVNDFQKGDIAEGYSVSREKKESFPLTVTSAQKNPTAFYLCASSIPGGTEAFFGQGTRLTVV.

The table lists this clone with a few counts. The chain has TRBV7-8 and TRBJ1-5; D not resolved. The CDR3 runs 12 residues. CDR1 is SGHVS and CDR2 is FQNEAQ in the germline V gene. The V end was cut by 5 bases, the J end by 5 bases, with 7 bases between. This chain's CDR3 is CASSLGDQPQHF. The DNA for the CDR3 is TGTGCCAGCAGCCTCGGGGATCAGCCCCAGCATTTT.

The rearrangement uses TRBV3-1 (or the pseudogene TRBV3-2) and TRBJ2-3, with 7 bases aligning to TRBD2. CDR1 and CDR2 from the germline V gene are LGHDT and YNNKEL (reference sequence). V was pared by 3 bases and J by 5 bases, with 5 bases of the junction left unmatched. The CDR3 contains 14 residues. The CDR3 sequence: CASSHSGLRDTQYF. The CDR3 nucleotides are TGTGCCAGCAGCCATTCGGGACTAAGAGATACGCAGTATTTT.

The chain carries TRBV7-2 and TRBJ2-5; possibly TRBD2 for D (6 bases). This CDR3 is 12 amino acids long. The germline CDR1 and CDR2 sequences are SGHTA and FQGNSA. With 8 bases removed from V and 4 bases from J, the gap between germline ends came to 11 bases. CDR3 amino acids: CASHGGGETQYF. The CDR3, as DNA: TGTGCCAGCCACGGGGGAGGAGAGACCCAGTACTTC.

The chain couples TRBV27 to TRBJ2-2, with 16 bases lining up with TRBD2. V was pared by 0 bases and J by 4 bases, with 5 bases of the junction left unmatched. The CDR3 runs to 19 residues. Looked up from germline, CDR1 is MNHEY and CDR2 is SMNVEV (reference sequence). CDR3 amino acids: CASSLSGLAGGPGTGELFF. DNA for the CDR3: TGTGCCAGCAGTTTATCGGGACTAGCGGGGGGGCCCGGCACCGGGGAGCTGTTTTTT.

The chain is built from TRBV3-1 (or the pseudogene TRBV3-2) and TRBJ1-6; D ambiguous. V was clipped by 0 bases and J by 9 bases, with 6 bases between them. Germline CDR1 LGHDT, CDR2 YNNKEL (reference sequence). The CDR3 spans 13 residues. CDR3 loop: CASSQEVGSPLHF. The CDR3 bases are TGTGCCAGCAGCCAAGAGGTCGGTTCACCCCTCCACTTT.

V is TRBV27 and J is TRBJ1-6, with 8 bases lining up with TRBD1. Germline V gives CDR1 MNHEY, CDR2 SMNVEV (reference sequence). This CDR3 is built from 15 residues. Trimming cost V 4 bases and J 8 bases; bases outside gene matches: 7. CDR3 nucleotide sequence: TGTGCCAGCAGTTCGCGGACAGGGTCGTATTCACCCCTCCACTTT. Its translation is CASSSRTGSYSPLHF.

The chain is built from TRBV19 and TRBJ1-4, with 7 nucleotides matching TRBD1. Per the germline V gene, CDR1 is LNHDA and CDR2 is SQIVND (reference sequence). The V and J ends lost 6 bases and 5 bases, in that order; junction bases with no gene match: 9. This CDR3 has 15 residues. CDR3 nucleotides: TGTGCCAGTAGATTAGCGGGACAGATGAATGAAAAACTGTTTTTT. As protein: CASRLAGQMNEKLFF.

This clone was recorded only once. V is TRBV24-1 and J is TRBJ2-7; D may be TRBD1 (5 bases). The CDR3 loop spans 14 amino acids. Trimming left V 4 bases short and J 2 bases short, with 11 bases between. The germline gives CDR1 KGHDR, CDR2 SFDVKD. The CDR3 loop reads CATSEQEGAYEQYF. In nucleotides, the CDR3 is TGTGCCACCAGTGAACAGGAAGGAGCCTACGAGCAGTACTTC.

The chain links TRBV28 to TRBJ2-3, with D hard to call. V gave up 3 bases and J gave up 0 bases, with 7 bases separating them. The germline V gene has CDR1 MDHEN and CDR2 SYDVKM. The CDR3 length is 14 residues. The CDR3 DNA reads TGTGCCAGCAGTTTTTCCCAGAGCACAGATACGCAGTATTTT. Its protein product is CASSFSQSTDTQYF.